Listed here is a single TCR beta chain. Its specific antigen is unknown. No much larger clone exists at a distance of one base, and base qualities are not known. TCRbeta CDR3 regions were amplified from genomic DNA using the immunoSEQ Assay, a bias-controlled multiplex PCR. The authors' pipeline ran thus. Within the assay, amplification of reference gene primers was used to estimate how many nucleated cells each sample contained. To quantify the absolute abundance of each unique TCRbeta CDR3 rearrangement, sequence reads were collapsed and filtered. For each sample, productive Simpson clonality was calculated as the square root of Simpson's diversity index over productive rearrangements. The table was pulled from immuneACCESS by TCRdb, which kept in-frame rearrangements only. Such tables lose some clones; where checked, under half of the loss comes from unresolved V genes, and the rest has no known cause. D and trimming were read from the DNA, whereas the V and J calls and clone size are those reported in that table. The sample table contains 300,000 or so clones; only one count was recorded for under 90% of them. The ten biggest clones cover less than 3.5% of the sample.

The sample is drawn from a study of blood T cell repertoires in COVID-19 (dated by TCRdb to 2018 to 2021). Describing the broader study: The collaborator samples originated in the United States, Italy and Spain and spanned the acute and convalescent phases of COVID-19. The samples were drawn from two sources: the first 160 participants of the ongoing ImmuneRACE study, and about 1,300 subjects contributed by 6 global collaborators. A de-identified subject ID, COVID-19 status, age in years and sex were almost always included in the sample metadata. Where HLA class I and class II types were available, the types were taken from metadata supplied by the sample provider, not from assay-based typing. The repertoires were made available in a free public database intended to serve as a resource for research on the immune response to SARS-CoV-2. The dataset comprised deeply sampled blood TCRbeta repertoires from subjects exposed to, actively infected with, or recovered from COVID-19. The material from the prospective study consisted of cDNA or gDNA derived from T cells, B-cell-depleted T cells, or PBMCs. What the study reported, not specific to this receptor: Clinical and demographic metadata were provided uncurated, with the amount varying by source and participant.

At one collaborating source in Seattle, patients were enrolled during active infection and were followed longitudinally through the course of disease. Whole blood was collected in K2EDTA tubes by collaborating institutions according to the institutions' own protocols. For TCRbeta analysis, collaborator samples were shipped as frozen whole blood, as isolated PBMCs, or as DNA extracted from either sample type. Sequencing was carried out using peripheral blood. The receptor was isolated from a woman aged 30 to 39 with COVID-19, enrolled during active disease.

The CDR3 here reads CASSQSRASGSRCTDTQYF. The nucleotides are TGCGCCAGCAGTCAATCGCGGGCTAGCGGGAGTCGGTGCACAGATACGCAGTATTTT. The chain is assembled from TRBV23-1 and TRBJ2-3; the central 10 bases match TRBD2. Being an ORF, TRBV23-1 has a function that is uncertain. Germline trimming: 0 bases from V, 1 base from J; junction bases outside gene matches: 10. Reading from cysteine to phenylalanine, the CDR3 counts 19 amino acids. Of the read, only the CDR3 DNA is kept; its 57 bases are in frame from base 1.